This entry features one T cell receptor beta chain sequence. This record comes from a study of T cells after yellow fever vaccination. After removal of 7 bases from V and 5 bases from J, the junction contained 15 bases not matched to a gene. The length of the CDR3 is 16 residues. CDR1 is MNHNS and CDR2 is SASEGT in the germline V gene. TCRdb reanalysed the 5' RACE reads using MiXCR and keeps one entry per CDR3 protein. The sample shows about 430,000 distinct CDR3 sequences, around a sixth of them seen only once. This clonotype originated in a man between 18 and 35 years old who received the YFV17D yellow fever vaccine. Here the sequenced sample was PBMCs, taken before the yellow fever booster vaccination. The V call is TRBV6-1, the J call TRBJ1-1; 8 bases are shared with TRBD1. The CDR3 DNA reads as TGTGCCAGCAAGATCGGGACAGGAACAATTGGGACTGAAGCTTTCTTT. It yields the protein CASKIGTGTIGTEAFF.